The entry that follows covers one TCR beta chain sequence. Its antigen is unidentified. CDR1 is ENHRY and CDR2 is SYGVKD in the germline V gene. V was pared by 11 bases and J by 2 bases, with 16 bases between. The CDR3 spans 13 residues. The sample is drawn from a study of T cell repertoires in cytomegalovirus infection. Study as a whole: CMV infection plus the matching HLA type was flagged by public TCR beta signatures. General study results and limits: Predominance within the ex vivo response was attributable to HLA-C-restricted CMV-specific TCR beta clonotypes.

TCRdb used MiXCR to reprocess the reads, holding one entry per CDR3 protein. There are around 340,000 distinct CDR3 sequences in the sample; about 27% occur only once, and around 18% lies in the top ten. The source was cultured PBMCs, collected from culture after CMV antigen stimulation. This sequence originates from a human donor in good health (CMV status not recorded). Some clones in this sample may be carry-over from other donors' samples. The chain has TRBV10-3 and TRBJ2-7; D is perhaps TRBD1 or TRBD2 (5 bases each). The CDR3 DNA reads TGTGCCGTCCGGGACGAAACAACCTACGAGCAGTACTTC. Protein sequence: CAVRDETTYEQYF.